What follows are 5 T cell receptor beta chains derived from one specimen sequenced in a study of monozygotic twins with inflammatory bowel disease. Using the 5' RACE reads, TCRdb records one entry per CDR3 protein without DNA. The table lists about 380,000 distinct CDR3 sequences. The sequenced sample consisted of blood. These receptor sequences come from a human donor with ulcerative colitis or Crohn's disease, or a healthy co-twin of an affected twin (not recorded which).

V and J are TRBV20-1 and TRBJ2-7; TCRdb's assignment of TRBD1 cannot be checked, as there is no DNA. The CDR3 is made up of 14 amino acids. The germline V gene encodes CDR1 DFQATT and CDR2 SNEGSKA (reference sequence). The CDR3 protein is CSARDHSQGYEQYF.

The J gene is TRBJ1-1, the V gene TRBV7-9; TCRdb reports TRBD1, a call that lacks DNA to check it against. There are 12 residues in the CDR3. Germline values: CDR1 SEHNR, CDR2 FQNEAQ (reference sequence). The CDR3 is CAPGVGGTEAFF.

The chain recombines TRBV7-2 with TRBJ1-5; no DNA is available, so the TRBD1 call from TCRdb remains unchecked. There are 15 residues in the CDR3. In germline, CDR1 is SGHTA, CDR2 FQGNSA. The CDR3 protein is CASSFRTGGNQPQHF.

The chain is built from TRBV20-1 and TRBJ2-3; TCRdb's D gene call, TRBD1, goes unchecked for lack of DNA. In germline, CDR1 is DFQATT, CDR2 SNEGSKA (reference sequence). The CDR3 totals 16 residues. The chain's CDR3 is CSARDSTGKRSDTQYF.

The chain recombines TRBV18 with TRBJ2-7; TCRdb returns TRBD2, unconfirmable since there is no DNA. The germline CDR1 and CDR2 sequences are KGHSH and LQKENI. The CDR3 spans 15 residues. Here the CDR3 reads CASSPPILAGLEQYF.